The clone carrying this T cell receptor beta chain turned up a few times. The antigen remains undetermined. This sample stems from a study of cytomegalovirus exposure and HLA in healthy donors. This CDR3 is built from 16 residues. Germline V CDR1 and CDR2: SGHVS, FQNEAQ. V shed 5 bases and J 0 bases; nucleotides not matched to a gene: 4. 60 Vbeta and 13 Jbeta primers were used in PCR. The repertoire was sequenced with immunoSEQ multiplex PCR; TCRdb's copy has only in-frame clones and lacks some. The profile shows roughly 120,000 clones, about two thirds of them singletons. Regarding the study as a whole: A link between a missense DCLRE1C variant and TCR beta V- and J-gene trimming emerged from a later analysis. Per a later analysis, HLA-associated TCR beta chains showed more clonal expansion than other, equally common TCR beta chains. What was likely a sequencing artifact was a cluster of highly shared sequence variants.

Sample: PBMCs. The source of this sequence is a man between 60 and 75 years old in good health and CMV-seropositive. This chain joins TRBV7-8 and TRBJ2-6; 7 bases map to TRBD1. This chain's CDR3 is CASSPNRGSGANVLTF. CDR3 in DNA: TGTGCCAGCAGCCCCAACAGGGGCTCTGGGGCCAACGTCCTGACTTTC.